These 32 T cell receptor beta chains were all obtained from the same sample, sequenced in a study of shared clonotypes between healthy human individuals. TCRdb keeps only in-frame clones here, not all; method: immunoSEQ multiplex PCR. The sample includes around 2,000,000 clones, roughly 94% seen only once; the top ten take about 0.13%. Source material: naive CD4+ T cells sorted from blood. Subset defined: CD45RA+ positively selected. The receptors derive from a man between 18 and 29 years old in good health.

J is TRBJ2-5 and V is TRBV5-1; 7 nucleotides agree with TRBD2. The CDR3 spans 16 residues. Unmatched junction bases numbered 12, after V lost 5 bases and J lost 2 bases. Germline CDR1 SGHRS, CDR2 YFSETQ. CDR3 region: CASRVLAGGIQETQYF. For the CDR3, the DNA is TGCGCCAGCAGGGTTCTAGCCGGGGGGATTCAAGAGACCCAGTACTTC.

Points on this clone: This CDR3 is also generated by other DNA sequences in the sample. The chain joins TRBV9 to TRBJ2-7, with D uncertain. Germline lookup yields CDR1 SGDLS and CDR2 YYNGEE. V gave up 0 bases and J gave up 0 bases, with 10 bases separating them. The CDR3 spans 15 residues. For the CDR3, the DNA is TGTGCCAGCAGCGTAGATCCCCGGAGCTCCTACGAGCAGTACTTC. Its protein is CASSVDPRSSYEQYF.

V usage is TRBV5-4 and J usage is TRBJ2-4, with 12 bases that match TRBD1. The CDR3 extends over 18 amino acids. J gave up 0 bases and V 4 bases, and 8 bases lay outside the gene matches. CDR1 SGHNT and CDR2 YYREEE come from the germline V gene (reference sequence). This CDR3 is CASSTGGTGGAAKNIQYF. CDR3 nucleotides: TGTGCCAGCAGCACGGGGGGGACAGGGGGCGCAGCCAAAAACATTCAGTACTTC.

The rearrangement joins TRBV18 to TRBJ2-2; 7 bases match TRBD2. Trimming cost V 3 bases and J 0 bases; bases outside gene matches: 4. The germline V gene encodes CDR1 KGHSH and CDR2 LQKENI. This CDR3 region has 16 residues. CDR3 bases: TGTGCCAGCTCACCGAACGGGGGGTCGAACACCGGGGAGCTGTTTTTT. Its translation is CASSPNGGSNTGELFF.

With respect to this clone: Other DNA sequences of this sample code for an identical CDR3. V gene TRBV11-2 combines with J gene TRBJ2-5, with 10 bases fitting TRBD2. This CDR3 contains 15 residues. From germline, CDR1 is SGHAT and CDR2 FQNNGV. The V gene end was trimmed by 5 bases and the J gene end by 4 bases; junction bases not matched to a gene: 7. The CDR3 bases are TGTGCCAGCAGCCTCCCACTAGCGGGGATAGAGACCCAGTACTTC. Translation: CASSLPLAGIETQYF.

V usage is TRBV18 and J usage is TRBJ2-4, with 7 nucleotides matching TRBD1. The CDR3 contains 16 residues. V gave up 6 bases and J gave up 4 bases; unmatched junction bases: 12. CDR1 KGHSH and CDR2 LQKENI come from the germline V gene. The CDR3 region has the DNA TGTGCCAGCTCGCACCGGGACAGCGGCACAAAAAACATTCAGTACTTC. This sequence encodes CASSHRDSGTKNIQYF. Using reference TRBV18 and TRBJ2-4 for the parts outside the CDR3, the full variable domain is NAGVMQNPRHLVRRRGQEARLRCSPMKGHSHVYWYRQLPEEGLKFMVYLQKENIIDESGMPKERFSAEFPKEGPSILRIQQVVRGDSAAYFCASSHRDSGTKNIQYFGAGTRLSVL.

The rearrangement joins TRBV6-1 to TRBJ1-1; perhaps TRBD1 as D (6 bases). CDR3 length equals 13 residues. V was shortened by 11 bases and J by 2 bases, with 15 bases between the two germline ends. Germline lookup yields CDR1 MNHNS and CDR2 SASEGT. CDR3 amino acids: CAGQWGRNTEAFF. Written as DNA, the CDR3 is TGTGCCGGACAGTGGGGACGCAACACTGAAGCTTTCTTT.

The chain recombines TRBV30 with TRBJ1-2; 8 bases align to TRBD1. V dropped 0 bases and J dropped 7; count of bases not matched to a gene: 4. There are 13 residues in the CDR3. Germline V gives CDR1 GTSNPN, CDR2 SVGIG (reference sequence). The CDR3 DNA follows: TGTGCCTGGAGTGTAAGGACAGGGAGTGGCTACACCTTC. Protein: CAWSVRTGSGYTF.

J is TRBJ2-1 and V is TRBV7-9; 7 positions agree with TRBD1. After removal of 6 bases from V and 12 bases from J, the junction contained 5 bases not matched to a gene. The CDR3 is made up of 11 amino acids. The germline gives CDR1 SEHNR, CDR2 FQNEAQ (reference sequence). This chain's CDR3 is CASSRGQMQFF. CDR3 sequence (DNA): TGTGCCAGCAGTAGGGGACAGATGCAGTTCTTC.

The chain recombines TRBV30 with TRBJ1-6; D is unresolved. The CDR3 has 15 residues. Between the trimmed V and J ends, which lost 0 bases and 3 bases, there was a span of 9 bases. Per germline, CDR1 GTSNPN and CDR2 SVGIG (reference sequence). The DNA of the CDR3 is TGTGCCTGGAGTGTATGGCAGCACTATAATTCACCCCTCCACTTT. Protein product: CAWSVWQHYNSPLHF.

The chain has TRBV5-1 and TRBJ2-7, with D possibly matching TRBD1 (7 bases). Germline assignment: CDR1 SGHRS and CDR2 YFSETQ. The length of the CDR3 is 16 residues. V was clipped by 4 bases and J by 0 bases, with 17 bases between them. CDR3 sequence reads: CASSQPPGGSSYEQYF. The CDR3 bases are TGCGCCAGCAGCCAACCCCCAGGGGGGTCCTCCTACGAGCAGTACTTC.

This chain joins TRBV5-8 and TRBJ1-6; D is possibly TRBD1 (5 bases). The CDR3 covers 14 residues. V was pared by 2 bases and J by 18 bases, with 21 bases between. The germline CDR1 and CDR2 sequences are SGHTS and YDEGEE. The CDR3 sequence is CASSFGQRGSFPHF. CDR3 in DNA: TGTGCCAGCAGCTTCGGGCAGCGGGGGTCCTTCCCCCACTTT.

The CDR3, as DNA: TGCGCCAGCAGCCAACCGAGACAGGGGGCTCTGGGCAATCAGCCCCAGCATTTT. Translation gives CASSQPRQGALGNQPQHF. The chain combines TRBV4-1 with TRBJ1-5, with 10 bases that match TRBD1. Trimming removed 2 bases from V and 2 bases from J; junction bases left unmatched: 9. The germline gives CDR1 MGHRA, CDR2 YSYEKL. CDR3 size: 18 residues.

The V and J genes are TRBV5-1 and TRBJ1-3; D unclear. V lost 4 bases and J 0 bases, leaving 11 bases between the germline ends. CDR1 SGHRS and CDR2 YFSETQ come from the germline V gene. The CDR3 totals 15 residues. The CDR3 region is CASSLDGISGNTIYF. The CDR3 DNA follows: TGCGCCAGCAGCCTTGACGGTATCTCTGGAAACACCATATATTTT.

The chain links TRBV7-9 to TRBJ2-3; D may be TRBD1 (5 bases). V lost 4 bases, J lost 4 bases, and 9 bases lay in between. Germline lookup yields CDR1 SEHNR and CDR2 FQNEAQ (reference sequence). The CDR3 is 13 amino acids. The CDR3 reads CASSSFRADTQYF. The CDR3 bases are TGTGCCAGCAGCTCATTCAGGGCAGATACGCAGTATTTT.

The chain employs TRBV28 and TRBJ1-2; TRBD1 matches at 7 bases. With V trimmed by 5 bases and J by 2 bases, 8 bases remained unmatched. Germline V gene data show CDR1 as MDHEN and CDR2 as SYDVKM. This CDR3 is 15 amino acids long. Here the CDR3 reads CASSLPGQSNYGYTF. CDR3 coding DNA: TGTGCCAGCAGTCTTCCGGGACAGTCGAACTATGGCTACACCTTC.

The count of this clone is one. V gene TRBV28 combines with J gene TRBJ1-4; D is unclear. Germline CDR1 is MDHEN and CDR2 is SYDVKM. V was trimmed by 1 base and J by 11 bases, leaving 11 bases between them. This CDR3 region has 13 residues. CDR3 sequence reads: CASSLSTSGKLFF. CDR3 nucleotides: TGTGCCAGCAGTTTATCAACTAGTGGGAAACTGTTTTTT.

This clone has just one count. The same CDR3 arises from other DNA sequences in this sample as well. The V gene is TRBV5-6, the J gene TRBJ2-7; 10 bases map to TRBD2. The germline gives CDR1 SGHDT, CDR2 YYEEEE. This CDR3 spans 14 amino acids. J was trimmed by 2 bases and V by 2 bases; bases with no gene match: 1. The CDR3 nucleotides are TGTGCCAGCAGCTTAGCGGGAGGGCCCTACGAGCAGTACTTC. Translated: CASSLAGGPYEQYF.

CDR3: CASSPSAGNSYNEQFF. CDR3 bases: TGTGCCAGCTCACCATCTGCAGGGAACTCCTACAATGAGCAGTTCTTC. The rearrangement links TRBV18 to TRBJ2-1; weak D call: TRBD1 (5 bases). This CDR3 is built from 16 residues. Germline loops: CDR1 KGHSH, CDR2 LQKENI. The V end lost 2 bases, the J end lost 0 bases, and 11 bases lay between the germline ends.

For this clone: At the DNA level, this CDR3 is encoded by other sequences in the same sample as well. The V gene is TRBV7-2, the J gene TRBJ2-7; D is undetermined. V dropped 2 bases and J dropped 4 bases, with 6 bases sitting between them. The CDR3 sequence is 12 residues long. Per the germline V gene, CDR1 is SGHTA and CDR2 is FQGNSA. CDR3 protein: CASSLTTYEQYF. DNA of the CDR3: TGTGCCAGCAGCTTAACGACTTACGAGCAGTACTTC.

The chain links TRBV5-1 to TRBJ2-6, with no clear D. Germline V gene sequence: CDR1 SGHRS, CDR2 YFSETQ. The CDR3 contains 16 residues. V gave up 5 bases and J gave up 0 bases, with 12 bases separating them. CDR3 amino acids: CASRKTVSSGANVLTF. The CDR3 bases are TGCGCCAGCAGAAAGACGGTCTCCTCTGGGGCCAACGTCCTGACTTTC.

A note on this clone: One junction end disagrees with the germline gene, perhaps due to a read error. The sample carries other DNA sequences with the same CDR3. The chain is built from TRBV10-3 and TRBJ2-2, with TRBD1 matching over 10 bases. Per the germline V gene, CDR1 is ENHRY and CDR2 is SYGVKD. The CDR3 runs to 15 residues. The CDR3 DNA reads as TGCGCCATCCTCGGCGAGACAGGGGGCTTCGGGGAGCTGTTTTTT. It translates to CAILGETGGFGELFF.

The chain links TRBV6-1 to TRBJ1-1; the D is unclear. Trimming left V 1 base short and J 1 base short, with 10 bases between. Germline lookup yields CDR1 MNHNS and CDR2 SASEGT. The CDR3 consists of 15 residues. CDR3 sequence: CASSEVGVGNTEAFF. CDR3 bases: TGTGCCAGCAGTGAAGTCGGGGTGGGGAACACTGAAGCTTTCTTT.

CDR3 nucleotide sequence: TGTGCCAGCAGCTCTAGCGGGGAGAACACCGGGGAGCTGTTTTTT. It codes for CASSSSGENTGELFF. J is TRBJ2-2 and V is TRBV7-2; 9 nucleotides agree with TRBD2. V shed 4 bases, J shed 1 base, and the junction held 1 base outside the gene matches. The CDR3 is made up of 15 amino acids. Germline CDR1 is SGHTA and CDR2 is FQGNSA.

The chain carries TRBV5-1 and TRBJ2-5; D might be TRBD2 (6 bases). CDR1 and CDR2 (germline): SGHRS, YFSETQ. Trimming removed 0 bases at V and 7 bases at J, with 13 bases between. The CDR3 contains 14 residues. The CDR3 DNA sequence: TGCGCCAGCAGCTTGGACGGGGGTGAAGGGACCCAGTACTTC. Its translation: CASSLDGGEGTQYF.

The table lists this clone with a few counts. The genes are TRBV30 and TRBJ1-2; 7 bases agree with TRBD1. The germline CDR1 and CDR2 sequences are GTSNPN and SVGIG (reference sequence). CDR3 length: 14 residues. V shed 6 bases, J shed 3 bases, and the junction held 10 bases outside the gene matches. The CDR3, as DNA: TGTGCCTGTCGGACAGGCCTATCCGACTATGGCTACACCTTC. This gives the protein CACRTGLSDYGYTF.

The V and J genes are TRBV2 and TRBJ2-6, with D perhaps matching TRBD1 (5 bases). Per the germline V gene, CDR1 is SNHLY and CDR2 is FYNNEI. Trimming left V 9 bases short and J 0 bases short, with 12 bases between. The CDR3 runs to 15 residues. CDR3 protein: CASMTESSGANVLTF. As DNA, the CDR3 is TGTGCCAGTATGACAGAAAGCTCTGGGGCCAACGTCCTGACTTTC. The whole variable domain, remainder taken from reference TRBV2 and TRBJ2-6, is EPEVTQTPSHQVTQMGQEVILRCVPISNHLYFYWYRQILGQKVEFLVSFYNNEISEKSEIFDDQFSVERPDGSNFTLKIRSTKLEDSAMYFCASMTESSGANVLTFGAGSRLTVL.

V usage is TRBV5-1 and J usage is TRBJ2-4; 8 nucleotides align to TRBD2. CDR1 and CDR2 (germline): SGHRS, YFSETQ. This CDR3 is 14 amino acids long. V lost 5 bases, J lost 5 bases, and 6 bases stayed unmatched. The CDR3 DNA reads as TGCGCCAGCAGTTCCGGGGGGGCCGAAAACATTCAGTACTTC. This encodes CASSSGGAENIQYF.

The chain recombines TRBV11-3 with TRBJ2-2; D unclear. The V and J ends lost 1 base and 6 bases respectively, with 9 bases between them. CDR3 length: 14 residues. Germline V gene data show CDR1 as SGHNT and CDR2 as YENEEA. The CDR3 DNA is TGTGCCAGCAGCTTAGGCGAGAGCGCCGGGGAGCTGTTTTTT. This encodes CASSLGESAGELFF.

This chain connects TRBV1 to TRBJ2-7. TRBV1 is recorded as a pseudogene. The CDR3 totals 14 residues. Here the CDR3 reads CTSSQGKGFYEQYF. CDR3 nucleotide sequence: TGCACCAGCAGCCAAGGAAAGGGTTTCTACGAGCAGTACTTC.

This chain uses TRBV28 with TRBJ2-3; 10 positions match TRBD1. The CDR3 loop spans 16 amino acids. The germline CDR1 and CDR2 sequences are MDHEN and SYDVKM. The junction had 17 bases not matched to a gene; V was cut back by 10 bases and J by 7 bases. The CDR3 here is CATSSPGTGDPYTQYF. The CDR3 nucleotides read TGTGCCACCTCATCGCCCGGGACAGGGGATCCATATACGCAGTATTTT.

This chain links TRBV11-2 with TRBJ1-2; no firm D call. Trimming stripped 4 bases from V and 1 base from J, with 16 bases between. The CDR3 loop spans 16 amino acids. From germline, CDR1 is SGHAT and CDR2 FQNNGV. The CDR3 loop reads CASSSTGGKLNYGYTF. The DNA for the CDR3 is TGTGCCAGCAGCTCAACCGGAGGAAAACTTAACTATGGCTACACCTTC.